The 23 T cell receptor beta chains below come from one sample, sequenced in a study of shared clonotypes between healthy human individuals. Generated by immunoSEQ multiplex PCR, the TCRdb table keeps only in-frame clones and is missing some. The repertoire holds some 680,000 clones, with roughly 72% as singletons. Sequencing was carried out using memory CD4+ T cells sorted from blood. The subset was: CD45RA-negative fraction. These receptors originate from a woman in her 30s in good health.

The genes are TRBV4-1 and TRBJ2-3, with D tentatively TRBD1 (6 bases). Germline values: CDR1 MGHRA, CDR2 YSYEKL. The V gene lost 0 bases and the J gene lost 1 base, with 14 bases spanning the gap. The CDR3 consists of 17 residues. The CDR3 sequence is CASSQDGDILGTDTQYF. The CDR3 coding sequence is TGCGCCAGCAGCCAAGATGGGGACATACTGGGCACAGATACGCAGTATTTT.

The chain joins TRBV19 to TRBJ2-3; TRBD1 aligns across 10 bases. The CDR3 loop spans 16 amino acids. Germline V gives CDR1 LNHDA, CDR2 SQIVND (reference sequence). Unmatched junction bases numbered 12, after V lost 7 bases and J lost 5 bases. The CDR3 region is CASTQFMTGGEDTQYF. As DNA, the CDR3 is TGTGCCAGTACCCAATTTATGACAGGGGGCGAAGATACGCAGTATTTT.

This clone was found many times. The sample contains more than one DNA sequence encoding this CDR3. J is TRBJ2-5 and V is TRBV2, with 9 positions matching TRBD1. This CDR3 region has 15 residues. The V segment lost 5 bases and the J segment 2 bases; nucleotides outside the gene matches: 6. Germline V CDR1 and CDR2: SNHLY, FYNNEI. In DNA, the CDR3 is TGTGCCAGCAGTCTCGAGGGACAGGGACAAGAGACCCAGTACTTC. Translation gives CASSLEGQGQETQYF.

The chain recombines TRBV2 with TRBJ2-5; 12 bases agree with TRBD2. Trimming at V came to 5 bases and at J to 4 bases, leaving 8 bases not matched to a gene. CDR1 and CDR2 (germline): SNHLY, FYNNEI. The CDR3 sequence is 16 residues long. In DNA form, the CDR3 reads TGTGCCAGCAGTTCCCGGACTAGCGGGGCCCGAGAGACCCAGTACTTC. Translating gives CASSSRTSGARETQYF.

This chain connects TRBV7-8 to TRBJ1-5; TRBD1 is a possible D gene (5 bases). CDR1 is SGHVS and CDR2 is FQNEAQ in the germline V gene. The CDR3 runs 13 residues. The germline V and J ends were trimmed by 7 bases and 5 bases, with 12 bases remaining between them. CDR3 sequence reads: CASTSRGDQPQHF. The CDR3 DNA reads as TGTGCCAGCACCTCGCGAGGGGATCAGCCCCAGCATTTT. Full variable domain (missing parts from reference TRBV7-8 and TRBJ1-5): GAGVSQSPRYKVAKRGQDVALRCDPISGHVSLFWYQQALGQGPEFLTYFQNEAQLDKSGLPSDRFFAERPEGSVSTLKIQRTQQEDSAVYLCASTSRGDQPQHFGDGTRLSIL.

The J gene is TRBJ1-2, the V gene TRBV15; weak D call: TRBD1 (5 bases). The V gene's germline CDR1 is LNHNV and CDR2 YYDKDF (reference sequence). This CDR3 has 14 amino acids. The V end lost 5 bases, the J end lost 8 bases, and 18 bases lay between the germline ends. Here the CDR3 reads CATSRGGGLEGYTF. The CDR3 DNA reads TGTGCCACCAGCCGCGGGGGAGGGCTTGAAGGCTACACCTTC.

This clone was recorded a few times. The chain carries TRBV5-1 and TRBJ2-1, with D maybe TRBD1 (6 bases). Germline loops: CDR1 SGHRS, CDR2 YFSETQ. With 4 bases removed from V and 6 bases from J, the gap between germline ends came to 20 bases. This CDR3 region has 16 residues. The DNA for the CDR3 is TGCGCCAGCAGCCCCTTCCCAGGGGTGGACGGCAATGAGCAGTTCTTC. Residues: CASSPFPGVDGNEQFF.

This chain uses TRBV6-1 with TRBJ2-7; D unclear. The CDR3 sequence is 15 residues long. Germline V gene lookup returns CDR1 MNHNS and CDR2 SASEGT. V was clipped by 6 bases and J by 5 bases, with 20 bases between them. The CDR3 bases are TGTGCCAGCAGCGATCCCGGGTCGGGTCTGAACGAGCAGTACTTC. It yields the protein CASSDPGSGLNEQYF.

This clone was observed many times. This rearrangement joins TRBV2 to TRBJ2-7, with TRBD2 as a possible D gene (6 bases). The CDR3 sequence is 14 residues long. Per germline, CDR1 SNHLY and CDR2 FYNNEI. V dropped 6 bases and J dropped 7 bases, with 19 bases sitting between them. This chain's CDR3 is CASSPRTSLLEQYF. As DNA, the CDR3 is TGTGCCAGCAGCCCCCGTACTAGCCTTCTGGAGCAGTACTTC. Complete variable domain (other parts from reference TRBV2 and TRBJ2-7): EPEVTQTPSHQVTQMGQEVILRCVPISNHLYFYWYRQILGQKVEFLVSFYNNEISEKSEIFDDQFSVERPDGSNFTLKIRSTKLEDSAMYFCASSPRTSLLEQYFGPGTRLTVT.

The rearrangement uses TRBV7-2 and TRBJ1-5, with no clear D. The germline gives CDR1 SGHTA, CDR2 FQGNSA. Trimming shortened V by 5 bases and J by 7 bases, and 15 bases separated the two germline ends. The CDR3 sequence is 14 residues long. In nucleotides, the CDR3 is TGTGCCAGCAGCCGCGTCCCCGTCTACCAGCCCCAGCATTTT. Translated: CASSRVPVYQPQHF.

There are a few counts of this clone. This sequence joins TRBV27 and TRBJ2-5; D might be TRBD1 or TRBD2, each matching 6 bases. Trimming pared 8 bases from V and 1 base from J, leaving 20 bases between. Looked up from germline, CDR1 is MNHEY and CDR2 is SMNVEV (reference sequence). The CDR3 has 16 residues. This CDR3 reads CASADLKRGAQETQYF. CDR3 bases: TGTGCCAGCGCGGATTTAAAGAGGGGGGCCCAAGAGACCCAGTACTTC.

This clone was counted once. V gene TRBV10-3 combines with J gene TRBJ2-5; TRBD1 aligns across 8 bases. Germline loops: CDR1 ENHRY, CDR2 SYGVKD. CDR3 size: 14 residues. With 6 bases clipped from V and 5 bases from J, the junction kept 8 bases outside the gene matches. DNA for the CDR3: TGTGCCATCAGGGCCGGACAGGGTATGGAGACCCAGTACTTC. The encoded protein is CAIRAGQGMETQYF.

CDR3 region: CASTSTGASYGYTF. In DNA form, the CDR3 reads TGTGCCAGCACTTCTACGGGGGCGAGCTATGGCTACACCTTC. This chain connects TRBV28 to TRBJ1-2, with D possibly matching TRBD1 (6 bases). This CDR3 region has 14 residues. Per germline, CDR1 MDHEN and CDR2 SYDVKM. Trimming took 7 bases from V and 4 from J, leaving 16 bases between them.

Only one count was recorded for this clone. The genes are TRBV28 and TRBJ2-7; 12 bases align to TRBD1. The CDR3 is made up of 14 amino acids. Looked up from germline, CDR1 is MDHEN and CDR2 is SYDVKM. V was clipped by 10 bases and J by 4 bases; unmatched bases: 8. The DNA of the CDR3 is TGTGCCACCCTAGGGGACAGGGGGCTGTACGAGCAGTACTTC. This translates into CATLGDRGLYEQYF.

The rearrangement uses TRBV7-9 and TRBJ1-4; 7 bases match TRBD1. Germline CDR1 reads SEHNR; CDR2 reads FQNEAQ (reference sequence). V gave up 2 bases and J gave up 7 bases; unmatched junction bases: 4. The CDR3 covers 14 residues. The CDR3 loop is CASSLKGAGEKLFF. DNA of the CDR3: TGTGCCAGCAGCTTAAAGGGGGCGGGTGAAAAACTGTTTTTT.

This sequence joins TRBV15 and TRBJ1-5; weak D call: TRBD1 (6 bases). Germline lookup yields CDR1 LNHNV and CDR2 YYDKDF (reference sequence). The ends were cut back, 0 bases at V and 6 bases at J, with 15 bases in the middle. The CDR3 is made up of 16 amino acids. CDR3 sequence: CATSRDLVTGAQPQHF. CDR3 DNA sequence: TGTGCCACCAGCAGAGATCTGGTGACAGGCGCTCAGCCCCAGCATTTT.

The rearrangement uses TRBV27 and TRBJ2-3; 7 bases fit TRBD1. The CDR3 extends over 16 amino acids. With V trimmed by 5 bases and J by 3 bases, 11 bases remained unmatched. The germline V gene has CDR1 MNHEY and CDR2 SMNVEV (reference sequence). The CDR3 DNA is TGTGCCAGCAGTCCCGGGACAGCCGAGGGGACAGATACGCAGTATTTT. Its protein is CASSPGTAEGTDTQYF.

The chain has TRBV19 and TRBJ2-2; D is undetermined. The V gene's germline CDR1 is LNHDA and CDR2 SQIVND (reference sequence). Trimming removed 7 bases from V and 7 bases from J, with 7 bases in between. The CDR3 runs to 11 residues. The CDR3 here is CASTHFGELFF. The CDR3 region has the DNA TGTGCCAGTACCCACTTCGGGGAGCTGTTTTTT.

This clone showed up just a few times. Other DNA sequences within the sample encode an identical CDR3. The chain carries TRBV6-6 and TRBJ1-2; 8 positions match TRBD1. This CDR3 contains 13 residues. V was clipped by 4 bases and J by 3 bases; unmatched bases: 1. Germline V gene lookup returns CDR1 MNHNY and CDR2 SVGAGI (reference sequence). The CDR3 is CASSSTGDYGYTF. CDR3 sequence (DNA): TGTGCCAGCAGTTCGACAGGGGACTATGGCTACACCTTC.

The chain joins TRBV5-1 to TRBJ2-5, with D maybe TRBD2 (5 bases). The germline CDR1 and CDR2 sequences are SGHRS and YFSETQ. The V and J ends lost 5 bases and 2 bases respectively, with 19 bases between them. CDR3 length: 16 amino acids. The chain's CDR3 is CASRGNPGLEQETQYF. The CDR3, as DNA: TGCGCCAGCAGAGGAAACCCCGGACTGGAACAAGAGACCCAGTACTTC. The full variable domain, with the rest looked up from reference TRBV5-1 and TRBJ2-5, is KAGVTQTPRYLIKTRGQQVTLSCSPISGHRSVSWYQQTPGQGLQFLFEYFSETQRNKGNFPGRFSGRQFSNSRSEMNVSTLELGDSALYLCASRGNPGLEQETQYFGPGTRLLVL.

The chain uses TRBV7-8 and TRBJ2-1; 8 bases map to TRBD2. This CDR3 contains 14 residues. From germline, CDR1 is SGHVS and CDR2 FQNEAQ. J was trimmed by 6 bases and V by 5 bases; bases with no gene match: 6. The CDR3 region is CASSPREGINEQFF. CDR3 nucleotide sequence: TGTGCCAGCAGCCCACGGGAGGGGATCAATGAGCAGTTCTTC.

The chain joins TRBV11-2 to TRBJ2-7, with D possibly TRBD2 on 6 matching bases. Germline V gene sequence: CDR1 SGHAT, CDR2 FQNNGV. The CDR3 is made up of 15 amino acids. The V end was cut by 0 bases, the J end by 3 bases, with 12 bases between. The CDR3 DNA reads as TGTGCCAGCAGCTTAGAGGGGGGTGAGGTCTACGAGCAGTACTTC. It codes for CASSLEGGEVYEQYF.

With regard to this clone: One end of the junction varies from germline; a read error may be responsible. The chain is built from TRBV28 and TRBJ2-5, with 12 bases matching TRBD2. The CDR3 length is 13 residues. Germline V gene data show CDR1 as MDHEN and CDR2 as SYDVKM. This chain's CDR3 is CASRPSGRAVYDF. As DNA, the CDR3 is TGTGCCAGCAGACCTAGCGGGAGGGCCGTATATGACTTC.